These T cell receptor beta chains were read from a single sample in a study of PD-1 blockade in classical Hodgkin lymphoma. Method: immunoSEQ multiplex PCR; TCRdb's copy keeps in-frame clones and lacks some. The repertoire holds under 130,000 clones, around 90% seen once, with around 20% in the top ten. The sequenced sample was peripheral blood mononuclear cells (PBMCs), obtained before the fourth cycle of nivolumab. These receptors all stem from a human donor with classical Hodgkin lymphoma. CDR3s include the opening cysteine and the closing phenylalanine or tryptophan. The D gene is left open where the match is weak. The listing skips clone size in some rows; elsewhere it reads once, few, many or a size class.

D,J,size,V,DNA,CDR3
NA,TRBJ2-3,NA,TRBV4-2,TGTGCCAGCAGCCAATCAACAGATACGCAGTATTTT,CASSQSTDTQYF
TRBD2,TRBJ2-3,NA,TRBV13,TGTGCCAGCAGCTCAGGCCTAGCGGGAGATACGCAGTATTTT,CASSSGLAGDTQYF
TRBD2,TRBJ2-7,NA,TRBV19,TGTGCCAGCGGGACTAGCCCCTACGAGCAGTACTTC,CASGTSPYEQYF
TRBD2,TRBJ2-5,NA,TRBV27,TGTGCCAGCAGTTCGGGACTAGCGATAGAGACCCAGTACTTC,CASSSGLAIETQYF
NA,TRBJ2-1,NA,TRBV28,TGTGCCAGCTTTGGTTCTCTCGACAGTTCCTACAATGAGCAGTTCTTC,CASFGSLDSSYNEQFF
TRBD2,TRBJ2-1,NA,TRBV19,TGTGCCAGTACTCCGGGACTAGCGGGAGAAGGTTCCTACAATGAGCAGTTCTTC,CASTPGLAGEGSYNEQFF
TRBD2,TRBJ2-2,NA,TRBV27,TGTGCCAGCAGGGGACTAGCAGGGTCCGGGGAGCTGTTTTTT,CASRGLAGSGELFF
NA,TRBJ1-2,NA,TRBV27,TGTGCCAGCAGGATAGGACGGAATACTAACTATGGCTACACCTTC,CASRIGRNTNYGYTF
NA,TRBJ2-3,once,TRBV6-1,TGTGCCAGTGGCGGAGCGGATCACACAGATACGCAGTATTTT,CASGGADHTDTQYF
NA,TRBJ2-7,once,TRBV27,TGTGCCACCAAGGGTACAGGGTCGAATTCCTACGAGCAGTACTTC,CATKGTGSNSYEQYF
TRBD2,TRBJ2-3,NA,TRBV7-6,TGTGCCAGCAGCTCAGGAGTTAGCGGGACCACAGATACGCAGTATTTT,CASSSGVSGTTDTQYF
NA,TRBJ2-7,NA,TRBV5-1,TGCGCCAGCAGCTGGGCCCCGAGTGGCTACGAGCAGTACTTC,CASSWAPSGYEQYF
NA,TRBJ2-1,few,TRBV6-1,TGTGCCAGCAGTGAAGAGGGCCAGTATGAGGATGAGCAGTTCTTC,CASSEEGQYEDEQFF
NA,TRBJ1-4,NA,TRBV9,TGTGCCAGCAGCCCCCACCCCCCCCAGGGAGGTGAAAAACTGTTTTTT,CASSPHPPQGGEKLFF
NA,TRBJ2-7,once,TRBV7-2,TGTGCCAGCAGCCTAAGCGGGCAAGCGGACTACGAGCAGTACTTC,CASSLSGQADYEQYF
TRBD1,TRBJ1-2,once,TRBV15,TGTGCCACCAGCAGAGATCTGGACAGGGATAGAGGCTATGGCTACACCTTC,CATSRDLDRDRGYGYTF
TRBD2,TRBJ2-7,NA,TRBV7-2,TGTGCCAGCAGCCGAAGTAGCGGGAGTTCCTACGAGCAGTACTTC,CASSRSSGSSYEQYF
TRBD2,TRBJ2-4,once,TRBV19,TGTGCCAGTAGCCTTTTAGCGGGATCCAAAAACATTCAGTACTTC,CASSLLAGSKNIQYF
NA,TRBJ1-5,NA,TRBV19,TGTGCCAGTAGTATGGGGGGCGGGGCCATCCGCAATCAGCCCCAGCATTTT,CASSMGGGAIRNQPQHF
NA,TRBJ2-7,NA,TRBV28,TGTGCCAGCAGTTTGGAAAGTTTCTACGAGCAGTACTTC,CASSLESFYEQYF
TRBD2,TRBJ2-7,NA,TRBV7-6,TGTGCCAGCAGCTTAGGAAGGGCGGGAGATAGCTACGAGCAGTACTTC,CASSLGRAGDSYEQYF
NA,TRBJ1-2,NA,TRBV16,TGTGCCAGCAGCCAATCGACGACGGGGGCTAACTATGGCTACACCTTC,CASSQSTTGANYGYTF
NA,TRBJ2-1,NA,TRBV19,TGTGCCAGTATCGGGGATCCTAACAATGAGCAGTTCTTC,CASIGDPNNEQFF
NA,TRBJ1-1,NA,TRBV5-8,TGTGCCAGCAGCTTGGGGGGGCTGAACACTGAAGCTTTCTTT,CASSLGGLNTEAFF
NA,TRBJ2-1,once,TRBV7-2,TGTGCCAGCAGCGCCGGTAACTATGAGCAGTTCTTC,CASSAGNYEQFF
NA,TRBJ1-4,once,TRBV7-9,TGTGCCAGCAGCTTTCTCGGGGGTGATGAAAAACTGTTTTTT,CASSFLGGDEKLFF
NA,TRBJ1-4,few,TRBV18,TGTGCCAGCTCAACGGGGGCAACTAATGAAAAACTGTTTTTT,CASSTGATNEKLFF
TRBD1,TRBJ1-4,NA,TRBV5-4,TGTGCCAGCAGCTTGGGGACAGGCGTTCCTAATGAAAAACTGTTTTTT,CASSLGTGVPNEKLFF
TRBD1,TRBJ2-3,NA,TRBV6-5,TGTGCCAGCAGTCTCCCAGGGGGCGCAGATACGCAGTATTTT,CASSLPGGADTQYF
NA,TRBJ2-2,NA,TRBV5-1,TGCGCCAGCAGCTTGCTCGAATTTAACACCGGGGAGCTGTTTTTT,CASSLLEFNTGELFF
TRBD2,TRBJ2-3,NA,TRBV4-2,TGTGCCAGCAGCCAAGGACGGCTAGCGGGCACAGATACGCAGTATTTT,CASSQGRLAGTDTQYF
NA,TRBJ1-1,few,TRBV25-1,TGTGCCAGCAGTCGACCCGGGAGAGGGACTGAAGCTTTCTTT,CASSRPGRGTEAFF
NA,TRBJ1-2,once,TRBV29-1,TGCAGCGTTGCCAGGGGAGGCTACACCTTC,CSVARGGYTF
TRBD2,TRBJ2-1,NA,TRBV7-2,TGTGCCAGCACCTCTTCTCTCCGCGGGAGCCAGTTCTTC,CASTSSLRGSQFF
NA,TRBJ2-7,once,TRBV25-1,TGTGCCAGCAGTCAACATGCCTACGAGCAGTACTTC,CASSQHAYEQYF
TRBD2,TRBJ2-5,NA,TRBV5-1,TGCGCCAGCAGCTTCTTTAGCGGGAGTAGTTCTACGAAGGAGACCCAGTACTTC,CASSFFSGSSSTKETQYF
NA,TRBJ2-3,NA,TRBV5-1,TGCGCCAGCAGCTTGGTGTCCCAAGAAGATACGCAGTATTTT,CASSLVSQEDTQYF
TRBD2,TRBJ2-3,NA,TRBV7-9,TGTGCCAGCAACATAAGTGGTTCTAGCGGGACCCCTAGCACAGATACGCAGTATTTT,CASNISGSSGTPSTDTQYF
NA,TRBJ1-1,NA,TRBV18,TGTGCCAGCTCACCATATATGAACACTGAAGCTTTCTTT,CASSPYMNTEAFF
TRBD1,TRBJ2-7,NA,TRBV10-3,TGTGCCATCAGTGAGTCGGGGACAGGGTACGAGCAGTACTTC,CAISESGTGYEQYF
NA,TRBJ2-1,NA,TRBV7-2,TGTGCCAGCAGCCTCGTACGTGGGGAGCAGTTCTTC,CASSLVRGEQFF
NA,TRBJ2-2,once,TRBV28,TGTGCCAGCAGTCCATGGGGTCCCCCCACACCCCTCCACACCGGGGAGCTGTTTTTT,CASSPWGPPTPLHTGELFF
TRBD2,TRBJ2-7,NA,TRBV30,TGTGCCTGGAGTGTAGCCGGTTCCGGGGGAGGGTGGGAGCAGTACTTC,CAWSVAGSGGGWEQYF
TRBD1,TRBJ1-1,NA,TRBV19,TGTGCCAGTATAGGACAGGGGGTGACTGAAGCTTTCTTT,CASIGQGVTEAFF
NA,TRBJ2-7,NA,TRBV19,TGTGCCAGTAGTATTAAGGTAGGGATCGAGCAGTACTTC,CASSIKVGIEQYF
NA,TRBJ2-5,NA,TRBV25-1,TGTGCCAGCAGTGAATCGCCGGTGGAGACCCAGTACTTC,CASSESPVETQYF
NA,TRBJ2-1,NA,TRBV5-1,TGCGCCAGCAGCTTGCAGGGTAAAACGGGGGAGCAGTTCTTC,CASSLQGKTGEQFF
TRBD1,TRBJ1-3,NA,TRBV7-9,TGTGCCAGCAGCTTAGTCCTAGGACAGGGGAACACCATATATTTT,CASSLVLGQGNTIYF
NA,TRBJ1-2,NA,TRBV14,TGTGCCAGCAGCCTTTGGACAGAGGGAGGCTACACCTTC,CASSLWTEGGYTF
NA,TRBJ2-7,NA,TRBV20-1,TGCAGTGCTAGTCAGGTCTACGAGCAGTACTTC,CSASQVYEQYF
NA,TRBJ2-7,NA,TRBV30,TGTGCCGGGGCCGGGGCAGTCCCAACCCACGAGCAGTACTTC,CAGAGAVPTHEQYF
TRBD1,TRBJ2-3,NA,TRBV5-1,TGCGCCAGCAGCTTCAGGGGGCGAAACACAGATACGCAGTATTTT,CASSFRGRNTDTQYF
NA,TRBJ1-1,NA,TRBV11-3,TGTGCCAGCAGCTTAGGCGGGGCCTTTAAGCCGGGAGCTTTCTTT,CASSLGGAFKPGAFF
NA,TRBJ1-2,NA,TRBV2,TGTGCCAGCAGTATCCCCGGGGGTGTCTATGGCTACACCTTC,CASSIPGGVYGYTF
NA,TRBJ2-3,NA,TRBV10-3,TGTGCCATTCTCGTCACGCCTAATACGCAGTATTTT,CAILVTPNTQYF
NA,TRBJ1-2,NA,TRBV5-1,TGCGCCAGCAGCTTGGGTGACAGACACGAAAACTATGGCTACACCTTC,CASSLGDRHENYGYTF
NA,TRBJ1-5,once,TRBV19,TGTGCCAGTAGTATCCGTTTAGGGGACAATCAGCCCCAGCATTTT,CASSIRLGDNQPQHF